The 25 T cell receptor beta chains below come from one sample, sequenced in a study of OX40 agonist ivuxolimab in advanced cancers. Clones were sequenced by immunoSEQ multiplex PCR, and TCRdb holds only the in-frame ones, with some missing. The sample has about 40,000 clones; more than 70% are singletons. The source material was CD4+ or CD8+ T cells sorted from blood, sampled in a trial of the OX40 agonist ivuxolimab. The receptors here all came from an adult with an advanced solid tumor such as melanoma, head and neck, liver or kidney cancer.

This clone came up once. This chain links TRBV9 with TRBJ1-4; D is ambiguous. CDR1 and CDR2 from the germline V gene are SGDLS and YYNGEE. V lost 4 bases, J lost 7 bases, and 11 bases lay in between. This CDR3 region has 13 residues. CDR3 DNA sequence: TGTGCCAGCAGCCCCCGGTGGGGTGAAAAACTGTTTTTT. The encoded protein is CASSPRWGEKLFF. Complete variable domain (other parts from reference TRBV9 and TRBJ1-4): DSGVTQTPKHLITATGQRVTLRCSPRSGDLSVYWYQQSLDQGLQFLIQYYNGEERAKGNILERFSAQQFPDLHSELNLSSLELGDSALYFCASSPRWGEKLFFGSGTQLSVL.

J is TRBJ1-1 and V is TRBV5-8, with D unclear. V lost 0 bases to trimming and J lost 4 bases, with 10 bases between them. CDR1 and CDR2 from the germline V gene are SGHTS and YDEGEE. This CDR3 contains 14 residues. Here the CDR3 DNA reads TGTGCCAGCAGCTTGGGAGGGCCAAGCACTGAAGCTTTCTTT. Its translation is CASSLGGPSTEAFF.

The rearrangement joins TRBV28 to TRBJ2-7; tentative D call: TRBD2 (5 bases). The germline V gene encodes CDR1 MDHEN and CDR2 SYDVKM. The CDR3 loop spans 14 amino acids. V lost 3 bases and J lost 3, with 12 bases in between. CDR3 amino acids: CASSLELGGYEQYF. CDR3 bases: TGTGCCAGCAGTTTGGAACTAGGTGGCTACGAGCAGTACTTC.

The chain carries TRBV19 and TRBJ1-5; D may be TRBD1 (5 bases). Trimming stripped 5 bases from V and 2 bases from J, with 22 bases between. CDR1 and CDR2 from the germline V gene are LNHDA and SQIVND (reference sequence). CDR3 length: 18 amino acids. The CDR3 loop reads CASSLKQALGVGNQPQHF. The CDR3 nucleotides read TGTGCCAGTAGTCTAAAACAAGCATTGGGGGTAGGCAATCAGCCCCAGCATTTT.

This chain joins TRBV28 and TRBJ1-4; TRBD1 matches at 8 bases. The length of the CDR3 is 16 residues. The germline V gene encodes CDR1 MDHEN and CDR2 SYDVKM. V was pared by 5 bases and J by 8 bases, with 13 bases of the junction left unmatched. The CDR3 region is CASSPSPDRAQEKLFF. The CDR3 bases are TGTGCCAGCAGTCCGTCCCCGGACAGGGCGCAAGAAAAACTGTTTTTT.

The chain uses TRBV10-3 and TRBJ2-7, with no clear D. The germline CDR1 and CDR2 sequences are ENHRY and SYGVKD. V lost 7 bases and J lost 11, with 18 bases in between. The CDR3 has 12 amino acids. The chain's CDR3 is CAINPYQVLEYF. The CDR3 nucleotides read TGTGCCATCAATCCTTACCAGGTTCTAGAGTACTTC.

The chain couples TRBV28 to TRBJ2-3; no definite D call. There are 14 residues in the CDR3. V lost 3 bases to trimming and J lost 5 bases, with 12 bases between them. Germline CDR1 reads MDHEN; CDR2 reads SYDVKM. The CDR3 DNA is TGTGCCAGCAGTTTTTTGTTAGTTGGAGATACGCAGTATTTT. Amino acid sequence: CASSFLLVGDTQYF.

The chain has TRBV19 and TRBJ1-1, with TRBD1 matching over 7 bases. The V segment lost 9 bases and the J segment 5 bases; nucleotides outside the gene matches: 18. The germline V gene encodes CDR1 LNHDA and CDR2 SQIVND (reference sequence). This CDR3 region has 16 residues. CDR3 region: CASRGNPGTAGTEAFF. The CDR3 DNA is TGTGCCAGCCGAGGCAACCCCGGGACAGCGGGAACTGAAGCTTTCTTT. Complete variable domain (other parts from reference TRBV19 and TRBJ1-1): DGGITQSPKYLFRKEGQNVTLSCEQNLNHDAMYWYRQDPGQGLRLIYYSQIVNDFQKGDIAEGYSVSREKKESFPLTVTSAQKNPTAFYLCASRGNPGTAGTEAFFGQGTRLTVV.

V is TRBV30 and J is TRBJ2-7; tentative D call: TRBD1 (5 bases). This CDR3 contains 15 residues. Germline assignment: CDR1 GTSNPN and CDR2 SVGIG (reference sequence). Trimming removed 3 bases at V and 2 bases at J, with 17 bases between. The CDR3 reads CAWSDLGLTPYEQYF. CDR3 DNA: TGTGCCTGGAGCGACTTGGGGCTAACTCCCTACGAGCAGTACTTC.

The rearrangement uses TRBV28 and TRBJ2-3, with 8 positions matching TRBD1. Trimming removed 1 base from V and 8 bases from J; junction bases left unmatched: 11. Looked up from germline, CDR1 is MDHEN and CDR2 is SYDVKM. The CDR3 extends over 16 amino acids. The CDR3 protein is CASSLSPGGQLGTQYF. The CDR3 DNA sequence: TGTGCCAGCAGTTTATCTCCAGGGGGCCAACTGGGTACGCAGTATTTT.

The chain carries TRBV7-9 and TRBJ2-2; D gene uncertain. There are 13 residues in the CDR3. Germline V gene lookup returns CDR1 SEHNR and CDR2 FQNEAQ (reference sequence). V dropped 3 bases and J dropped 9 bases, with 11 bases sitting between them. The CDR3 sequence: CASSLYLHRELFF. The CDR3 DNA is TGTGCCAGCAGCTTGTACCTACACCGGGAGCTGTTTTTT.

The gene calls are TRBV6-5 and TRBJ1-2; D is unresolved. CDR1 MNHEY and CDR2 SVGAGI come from the germline V gene. The CDR3 sequence is 13 residues long. V lost 4 bases and J lost 6, with 12 bases in between. CDR3: CASSFSATHGYTF. CDR3 nucleotides: TGTGCCAGCAGTTTTTCTGCAACCCATGGCTACACCTTC.

This chain uses TRBV4-1 with TRBJ1-2; 10 positions agree with TRBD1. The CDR3 totals 16 residues. Trimming at V came to 3 bases and at J to 4 bases, leaving 8 bases not matched to a gene. Germline-derived CDR1 and CDR2 are MGHRA and YSYEKL. The CDR3 sequence is CASSQTPGQGPYGYTF. CDR3 nucleotide sequence: TGCGCCAGCAGCCAGACCCCGGGACAGGGGCCCTATGGCTACACCTTC.

The chain joins TRBV19 to TRBJ1-5, with D maybe TRBD1 (6 bases). The CDR3 is made up of 15 amino acids. Trimming took off 0 bases at V and 6 bases at J, with 12 bases between the two ends. Germline lookup yields CDR1 LNHDA and CDR2 SQIVND (reference sequence). The CDR3 DNA sequence: TGTGCCAGTAGTATAGACAGGGGTATTTCTCAGCCCCAGCATTTT. It translates to CASSIDRGISQPQHF. Full variable domain (rest looked up from reference TRBV19 and TRBJ1-5): DGGITQSPKYLFRKEGQNVTLSCEQNLNHDAMYWYRQDPGQGLRLIYYSQIVNDFQKGDIAEGYSVSREKKESFPLTVTSAQKNPTAFYLCASSIDRGISQPQHFGDGTRLSIL.

The chain is built from TRBV30 and TRBJ1-1, with D hard to call. The CDR3 is 14 residues long. The germline V gene encodes CDR1 GTSNPN and CDR2 SVGIG (reference sequence). Trimming shortened V by 3 bases and J by 0 bases, and 11 bases separated the two germline ends. The CDR3 sequence: CAWSTGVLNTEAFF. CDR3 coding DNA: TGTGCCTGGAGCACTGGAGTACTGAACACTGAAGCTTTCTTT.

This chain joins TRBV29-1 and TRBJ2-1; D uncertain. Per the germline V gene, CDR1 is SQVTM and CDR2 is ANQGSEA. This CDR3 region has 10 residues. V lost 8 bases to trimming and J lost 5 bases, with 7 bases between them. The CDR3 spells CSFGDNEQFF. CDR3 nucleotide sequence: TGCAGCTTCGGAGACAATGAGCAGTTCTTC.

This clone was observed a single time. The genes are TRBV5-4 and TRBJ2-7, with a possible D match to TRBD1 (6 bases). Looked up from germline, CDR1 is SGHNT and CDR2 is YYREEE (reference sequence). Between the trimmed V and J ends, which lost 1 base and 0 bases, there was a span of 11 bases. This CDR3 has 15 amino acids. The CDR3 reads CASSLWDTLSYEQYF. The CDR3 nucleotides are TGTGCCAGCAGCTTGTGGGACACCCTCTCCTACGAGCAGTACTTC.

The rearrangement joins TRBV4-1 to TRBJ2-7; the D is unclear. Germline V gene data show CDR1 as MGHRA and CDR2 as YSYEKL. The length of the CDR3 is 15 residues. Trimming shortened V by 0 bases and J by 3 bases, and 12 bases separated the two germline ends. CDR3: CASSQDRTRGYEQYF. CDR3 DNA: TGCGCCAGCAGCCAAGATCGAACCCGTGGCTACGAGCAGTACTTC.

The chain is built from TRBV27 and TRBJ2-1, with D possibly being TRBD2 (6 bases). V dropped 5 bases and J dropped 0 bases, with 20 bases sitting between them. The CDR3 runs 18 residues. CDR1 is MNHEY, CDR2 SMNVEV, per germline (reference sequence). The CDR3 loop is CASSPLEVGGSSYNEQFF. CDR3 coding DNA: TGTGCCAGCAGTCCCCTAGAAGTTGGGGGGAGCTCCTACAATGAGCAGTTCTTC.

The chain recombines TRBV5-6 with TRBJ2-3; 7 bases agree with TRBD1. This CDR3 comprises 13 residues. Per germline, CDR1 SGHDT and CDR2 YYEEEE. V lost 4 bases to trimming and J lost 3 bases; unmatched junction nucleotides: 2. The CDR3 DNA is TGTGCCAGCAGCCACAGGGGAACAGATACGCAGTATTTT. Protein: CASSHRGTDTQYF. Complete variable domain (other parts from reference TRBV5-6 and TRBJ2-3): DAGVTQSPTHLIKTRGQQVTLRCSPKSGHDTVSWYQQALGQGPQFIFQYYEEEERQRGNFPDRFSGHQFPNYSSELNVNALLLGDSALYLCASSHRGTDTQYFGPGTRLTVL.

The rearrangement uses TRBV14 and TRBJ2-7; D is unclear. The CDR3 is made up of 13 amino acids. Germline V gene sequence: CDR1 SGHDN, CDR2 FVKESK. Trimming took off 1 base at V and 3 bases at J, with 7 bases between the two ends. DNA of the CDR3: TGTGCCAGCAGCCAAGCGGTCCTCTACGAGCAGTACTTC. Its protein product is CASSQAVLYEQYF.

The V gene is TRBV6-5, the J gene TRBJ2-7; 8 bases fit TRBD2. This CDR3 spans 13 amino acids. The trim removed 6 bases at V and 3 bases at J, leaving 4 bases unmatched. Looked up from germline, CDR1 is MNHEY and CDR2 is SVGAGI. CDR3 nucleotide sequence: TGTGCCAGCAGGGCGGGGGGACACTACGAGCAGTACTTC. Amino acid sequence: CASRAGGHYEQYF.

This rearrangement joins TRBV7-9 to TRBJ2-1; TRBD1 agrees at 9 bases. Unmatched junction bases numbered 17, after V lost 6 bases and J lost 8 bases. The germline CDR1 and CDR2 sequences are SEHNR and FQNEAQ (reference sequence). The CDR3 spans 17 residues. The CDR3 sequence: CASRPPAPGQGSDEQFF. CDR3 sequence (DNA): TGTGCCAGCAGGCCCCCCGCGCCGGGACAGGGTTCCGATGAGCAGTTCTTC.

V gene TRBV15 combines with J gene TRBJ1-5; D is unclear. Per the germline V gene, CDR1 is LNHNV and CDR2 is YYDKDF (reference sequence). The CDR3 covers 13 residues. Trimming took off 0 bases at V and 5 bases at J, with 5 bases between the two ends. As DNA, the CDR3 is TGTGCCACCAGCAGAGAGCTTCATCAGCCCCAGCATTTT. Protein product: CATSRELHQPQHF.

The rearrangement links TRBV4-2 to TRBJ1-3; D remains unclear. This CDR3 is 15 amino acids long. V gave up 1 base and J gave up 3 bases, with 10 bases separating them. Looked up from germline, CDR1 is LGHNA and CDR2 is YNFKEQ. The CDR3 nucleotides read TGTGCCAGCAGCCAAGGTGAGGATCTTGGAAACACCATATATTTT. Protein: CASSQGEDLGNTIYF.